One and the same sample provided the 12 T cell receptor beta chains below, sequenced in a study of identical twins. TCRdb processed the 5' RACE reads anew with MiXCR; each CDR3 protein has one entry. This sample carries about 810,000 distinct CDR3 sequences, around 12% of them seen once, and the ten largest clones take around 1.5%. The same specimen was also included in a second study, on yellow fever vaccine responses in identical twins.

The sequencing input was PBMCs. Source of these receptors: a woman between 18 and 29 years old in good health.

At least ten counts were recorded for this clonotype. V and J are TRBV10-3 and TRBJ1-5, with D unresolved. Trimming took 6 bases from V and 0 from J, leaving 9 bases between them. The germline gives CDR1 ENHRY, CDR2 SYGVKD. CDR3 size: 14 residues. The CDR3 reads CAISALYSNQPQHF. The CDR3 bases are TGTGCCATCAGCGCCCTTTATAGCAATCAGCCCCAGCATTTT.

The genes are TRBV10-3 and TRBJ2-1, with D possibly TRBD2 on 5 matching bases. The ends were cut back, 6 bases at V and 4 bases at J, with 10 bases in the middle. From germline, CDR1 is ENHRY and CDR2 SYGVKD. The CDR3 is 13 amino acids. The CDR3 region is CAISQRPYNEQFF. The CDR3 DNA sequence: TGTGCCATCAGCCAGCGGCCTTACAATGAGCAGTTCTTC.

This clonotype has more than one count but fewer than ten. The chain joins TRBV20-1 to TRBJ1-5, with D perhaps TRBD1 (6 bases). This CDR3 spans 16 amino acids. Germline V gene lookup returns CDR1 DFQATT and CDR2 SNEGSKA (reference sequence). Trimming cost V 5 bases and J 1 base, with 18 bases left between them. The CDR3 DNA is TGCAGTGCTCAACCGGGACACGGATTGAGCAATCAGCCCCAGCATTTT. Its protein product is CSAQPGHGLSNQPQHF.

This clonotype showed up just once. The chain carries TRBV5-1 and TRBJ2-5; no clear D gene. Germline CDR1 SGHRS, CDR2 YFSETQ. Trimming removed 0 bases at V and 7 bases at J, with 13 bases between. The CDR3 consists of 14 residues. Here the CDR3 DNA reads TGCGCCAGCAGCTTGGCCGGCGAGTACGGGACCCAGTACTTC. Translating it yields CASSLAGEYGTQYF.

The genes are TRBV2 and TRBJ2-5; 8 bases are shared with TRBD1. The CDR3 has 15 residues. The V gene end was trimmed by 3 bases and the J gene end by 5 bases; junction bases not matched to a gene: 8. Germline CDR1 SNHLY, CDR2 FYNNEI. The CDR3 region has the DNA TGTGCCAGCAGTGATGACAGGGGTTTAAGTGAGACCCAGTACTTC. Its protein is CASSDDRGLSETQYF. The variable domain in full, with the rest retrieved from reference TRBV2 and TRBJ2-5, is EPEVTQTPSHQVTQMGQEVILRCVPISNHLYFYWYRQILGQKVEFLVSFYNNEISEKSEIFDDQFSVERPDGSNFTLKIRSTKLEDSAMYFCASSDDRGLSETQYFGPGTRLLVL.

This clonotype was detected many times. V is TRBV4-1 and J is TRBJ1-6; D remains unclear. Germline loops: CDR1 MGHRA, CDR2 YSYEKL. The CDR3 has 15 residues. The V end was cut by 3 bases, the J end by 6 bases, with 12 bases between. The CDR3 loop reads CASSQKGEGNSPLHF. The CDR3 DNA follows: TGCGCCAGCAGCCAGAAGGGAGAGGGTAATTCACCCCTCCACTTT.

As regards this clonotype: The junction differs from germline at one of its ends, possibly a read error. The V gene is TRBV12-3 or TRBV12-4, the J gene TRBJ2-1; 7 nucleotides agree with TRBD2. The CDR3 consists of 16 residues. The CDR3, as DNA: TGTACCAGCAGTTTATTTCCTAGCGGAAACTACAATGAGCAGTTCTTC. Its translation is CTSSLFPSGNYNEQFF.

The rearrangement joins TRBV12-3 or TRBV12-4 to TRBJ2-1; D is perhaps TRBD2 (6 bases). This CDR3 has 13 residues. V was clipped by 5 bases and J by 7 bases, with 12 bases between them. The CDR3 loop reads CASSGDGGNEQFF. CDR3 nucleotides: TGTGCCAGCAGTGGGGACGGAGGGAATGAGCAGTTCTTC.

This clonotype was counted only a few times. CDR3: CASSRLGEGTEAFF. The CDR3 DNA sequence: TGTGCCAGCAGCCGTTTGGGGGAGGGCACTGAAGCTTTCTTT. V usage is TRBV7-6 and J usage is TRBJ1-1; perhaps TRBD1 as D (5 bases). V was clipped by 5 bases and J by 4 bases, with 14 bases between them. Germline V gene lookup returns CDR1 SGHVS and CDR2 FNYEAQ. CDR3 length equals 14 residues. Filled out from reference TRBV7-6 and TRBJ1-1, the complete variable domain reads GAGVSQSPRYKVTKRGQDVALRCDPISGHVSLYWYRQALGQGPEFLTYFNYEAQQDKSGLPNDRFSAERPEGSISTLTIQRTEQRDSAMYRCASSRLGEGTEAFFGQGTRLTVV.

The chain couples TRBV4-2 to TRBJ1-6, with TRBD1 matching 9 bases. The CDR3 loop spans 16 amino acids. Germline lookup yields CDR1 LGHNA and CDR2 YNFKEQ. V dropped 1 base and J dropped 6; count of bases not matched to a gene: 4. The CDR3 DNA follows: TGTGCCAGCAGCCAAGCGGACAGGGGTATTAATTCACCCCTCCACTTT. Protein product: CASSQADRGINSPLHF.

This clonotype showed up just a few times. This chain links TRBV29-1 with TRBJ1-1, with D possibly TRBD1 on 5 matching bases. V was clipped by 7 bases and J by 1 base, with 13 bases between them. The CDR3 spans 13 residues. CDR1 and CDR2 (germline): SQVTM, ANQGSEA. The CDR3 spells CSGLGRANTEAFF. The CDR3 DNA is TGCAGCGGGCTGGGACGGGCGAACACTGAAGCTTTCTTT. Complete variable domain (other parts from reference TRBV29-1 and TRBJ1-1): SAVISQKPSRDICQRGTSLTIQCQVDSQVTMMFWYRQQPGQSLTLIATANQGSEATYESGFVIDKFPISRPNLTFSTLTVSNMSPEDSSIYLCSGLGRANTEAFFGQGTRLTVV.

This clonotype was found many times. This chain connects TRBV3-1 to TRBJ2-5; D is undetermined. Germline values: CDR1 LGHDT, CDR2 YNNKEL (reference sequence). Deletions cut 5 bases from V and 6 bases from J, with 4 bases between. The CDR3 contains 10 residues. CDR3 DNA: TGTGCCAGCAGCGGGCAGACCCAGTACTTC. Its protein product is CASSGQTQYF.